This T cell receptor (beta chain) was recorded in a study of human T cells and chemical hapten exposure. Study context: Donors were sensitized with 2% DPC on the upper inner arm. Throughout a study of 20 to 25 weeks, patients underwent weekly scalp administration of diphenylcyclopropenone doses. Mostly female patients had alopecia areata, totalis or universalis.

It was the library that attached unique molecular identifiers to individual cDNA molecules. In TCRdb, the RACE reads were re-called with MiXCR into one record per CDR3 protein. The sample records some 70,000 distinct CDR3 sequences, approximately 11% being singletons. The CDR3 has 15 amino acids. CDR1 LNHNV and CDR2 YYDKDF come from the germline V gene (reference sequence). Trimming pared 0 bases from V and 0 bases from J, leaving 8 bases between. Time point noted: pre-sensitization, week 0. Treatment defined: therapeutic diphenylcyclopropenone sensitization with weekly scalp DPC. The sequences come from whole blood, collected in connection with sensitization to the hapten diphenylcyclopropenone (DPC). The TCR originated in a woman aged 45 to 65 with alopecia areata. Some clones in this sample may be carry-over from other donors' samples. This chain links TRBV15 with TRBJ1-1; D gene ambiguous. Here the CDR3 DNA reads TGTGCCACCAGCAGAGATCTTCTCATGAACACTGAAGCTTTCTTT. This gives the protein CATSRDLLMNTEAFF.